This T cell receptor (beta chain) appears in the sequencing data of a study of cytotoxic CD8 clonotypes in ibrutinib-treated CLL. Study-level information: Enrolment comprised around 11 relapsed/refractory and around 15 treatment-naive patients; 17 were IGHV unmutated.

Researchers set a sequencing depth target of 1 in 200,000 to 1 in 1 million T cells. Sequencing was performed with immunoSEQ multiplex PCR; in TCRdb, only in-frame clones are kept and a portion is missing. The sample shows around 300,000 clones, roughly 85% of them seen only once. In the case of this clone: One junction end does not reproduce the germline sequence, and a read error may be involved.

The source material was PBMCs, sampled before ibrutinib treatment. This sequence originates from a human donor with chronic lymphocytic leukemia.

The CDR3 protein is CGGQRQETQYF. The CDR3 coding sequence is TGTGGGGGTCAGAGGCAAGAGACCCAGTACTTC. The chain combines TRBV20-1 with TRBJ2-5, with D possibly being TRBD1 or TRBD2 (5 bases each). The CDR3 spans 11 residues. CDR1 and CDR2 from the germline V gene are DFQATT and SNEGSKA (reference sequence).